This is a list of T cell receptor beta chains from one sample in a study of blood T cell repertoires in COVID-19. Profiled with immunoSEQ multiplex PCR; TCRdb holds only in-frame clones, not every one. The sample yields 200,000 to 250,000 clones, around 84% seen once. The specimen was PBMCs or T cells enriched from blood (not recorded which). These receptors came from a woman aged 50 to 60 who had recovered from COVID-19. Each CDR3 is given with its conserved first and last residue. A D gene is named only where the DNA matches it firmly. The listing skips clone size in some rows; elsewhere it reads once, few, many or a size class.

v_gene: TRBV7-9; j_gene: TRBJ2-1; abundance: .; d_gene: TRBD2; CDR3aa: CASSSPGTNDEQFF; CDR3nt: TGTGCCAGCAGCTCCCCCGGGACTAACGATGAGCAGTTCTTC
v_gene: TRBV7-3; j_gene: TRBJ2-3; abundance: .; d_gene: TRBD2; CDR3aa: CASSLITLAVSTDTQYF; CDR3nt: TGTGCCAGCAGCTTAATAACGCTAGCGGTTAGCACAGATACGCAGTATTTT
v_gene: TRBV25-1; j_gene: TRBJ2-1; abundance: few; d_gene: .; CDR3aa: CASGATTYNEQFF; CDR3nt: TGTGCCAGCGGGGCTACTACATACAATGAGCAGTTCTTC
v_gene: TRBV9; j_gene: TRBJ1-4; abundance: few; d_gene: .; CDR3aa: CASSVDPGEKLFF; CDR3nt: TGTGCCAGCAGCGTAGATCCGGGTGAAAAACTGTTTTTT
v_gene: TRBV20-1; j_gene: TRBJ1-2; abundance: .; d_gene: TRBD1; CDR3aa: CSASPRTGLGGYTF; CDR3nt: TGCAGTGCTAGTCCTCGGACAGGGCTGGGCGGCTACACCTTC
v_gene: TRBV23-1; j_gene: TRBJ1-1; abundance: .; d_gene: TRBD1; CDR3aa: CASGQGYTEAFF; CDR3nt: TGCGCCAGCGGACAGGGATACACTGAAGCTTTCTTT
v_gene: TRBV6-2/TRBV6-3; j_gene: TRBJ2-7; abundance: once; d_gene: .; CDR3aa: CASSPAASYEQYF; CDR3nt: TGTGCCAGCAGTCCCGCGGCCTCCTACGAGCAGTACTTC
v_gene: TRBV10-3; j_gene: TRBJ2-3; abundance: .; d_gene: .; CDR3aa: CATVDRSTDTQYF; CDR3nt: TGTGCCACCGTGGACAGAAGCACAGATACGCAGTATTTT
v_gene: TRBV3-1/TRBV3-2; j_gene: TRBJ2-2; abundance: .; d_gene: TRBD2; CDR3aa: CASSQGLAGYTGELFF; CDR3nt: TGTGCCAGCAGCCAAGGACTAGCGGGATACACCGGGGAGCTGTTTTTT
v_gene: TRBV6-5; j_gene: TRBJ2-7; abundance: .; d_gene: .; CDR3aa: CASRRDTTKNEQYF; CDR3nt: TGTGCCAGCAGAAGGGACACCACCAAGAACGAGCAGTACTTC
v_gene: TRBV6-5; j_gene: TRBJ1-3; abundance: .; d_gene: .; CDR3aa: CASTPSGNTIYF; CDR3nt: TGTGCCAGCACTCCCTCTGGAAACACCATATATTTT
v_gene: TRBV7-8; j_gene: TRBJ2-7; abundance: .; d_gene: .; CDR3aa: CASSPQGGKGTYEQYF; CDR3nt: TGTGCCAGCAGCCCCCAAGGAGGGAAGGGGACGTACGAGCAGTACTTC
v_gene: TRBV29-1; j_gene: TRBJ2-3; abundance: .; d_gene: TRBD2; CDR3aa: CSVAGTSGRAVDTQYF; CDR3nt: TGCAGCGTCGCCGGGACTAGCGGGAGGGCCGTAGATACGCAGTATTTT
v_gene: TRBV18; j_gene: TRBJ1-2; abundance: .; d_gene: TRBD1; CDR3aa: CASSLDRGSYGYTF; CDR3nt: TGTGCCAGCTCACTGGACAGGGGATCCTATGGCTACACCTTC
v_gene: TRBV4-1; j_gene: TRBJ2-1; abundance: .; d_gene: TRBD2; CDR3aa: CASSQELAGGPGSYNEQFF; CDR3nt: TGCGCCAGCAGCCAAGAACTAGCGGGAGGACCGGGCTCCTACAATGAGCAGTTCTTC
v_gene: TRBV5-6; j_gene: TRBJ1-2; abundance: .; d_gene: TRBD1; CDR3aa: CASSPGTGASDYGYTF; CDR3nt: TGTGCCAGCAGTCCCGGGACAGGAGCTTCGGACTATGGCTACACCTTC
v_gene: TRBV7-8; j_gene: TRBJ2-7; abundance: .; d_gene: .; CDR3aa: CASSLAGVTSYEQYF; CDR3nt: TGTGCCAGCAGCTTAGCGGGAGTCACCTCCTACGAGCAGTACTTC
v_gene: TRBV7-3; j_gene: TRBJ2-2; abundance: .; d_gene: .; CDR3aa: CASSLDRFEGTGELFF; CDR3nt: TGTGCCAGCAGCTTAGACAGGTTCGAAGGGACCGGGGAGCTGTTTTTT
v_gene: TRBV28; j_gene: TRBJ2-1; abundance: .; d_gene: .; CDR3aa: CASQGWRPTTEQFF; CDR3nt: TGTGCCAGCCAGGGGTGGCGGCCTACAACTGAGCAGTTCTTC
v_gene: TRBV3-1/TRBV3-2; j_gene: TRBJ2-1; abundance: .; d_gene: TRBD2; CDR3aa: CASSFRTSGGDEQFF; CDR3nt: TGTGCCAGCAGTTTTCGGACTAGCGGGGGCGATGAGCAGTTCTTC
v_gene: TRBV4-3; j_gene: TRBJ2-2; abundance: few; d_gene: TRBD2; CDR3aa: CASSQGLGGVAGELFF; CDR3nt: TGCGCCAGCAGCCAAGGCTTGGGGGGGGTCGCCGGGGAGCTGTTTTTT
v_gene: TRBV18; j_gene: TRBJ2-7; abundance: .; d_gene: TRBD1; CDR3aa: CASSPDRVRSDEQYF; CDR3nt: TGTGCCAGCTCACCAGACAGGGTTAGGTCGGACGAGCAGTACTTC
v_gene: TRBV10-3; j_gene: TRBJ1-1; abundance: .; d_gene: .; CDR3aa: CAISGPAGDTEAFF; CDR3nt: TGTGCCATCAGTGGCCCGGCGGGGGACACTGAAGCTTTCTTT
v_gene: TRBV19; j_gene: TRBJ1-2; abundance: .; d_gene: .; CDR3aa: CATQQVGGYTF; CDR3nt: TGTGCCACCCAACAGGTTGGTGGCTACACCTTC
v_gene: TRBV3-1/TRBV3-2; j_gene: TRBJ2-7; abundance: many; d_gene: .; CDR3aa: CASSQGDSAKGEQYF; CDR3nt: TGTGCCAGCAGCCAAGGGGATTCCGCGAAGGGGGAGCAGTACTTC
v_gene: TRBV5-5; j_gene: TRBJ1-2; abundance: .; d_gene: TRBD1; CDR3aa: CASSGRTGTNYGYTF; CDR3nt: TGTGCCAGCAGCGGGAGGACAGGAACTAACTATGGCTACACCTTC
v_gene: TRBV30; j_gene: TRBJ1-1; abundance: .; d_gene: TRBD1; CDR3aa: CAWVPQIGQGGLGGAFF; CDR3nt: TGTGCCTGGGTCCCCCAAATCGGACAGGGGGGACTGGGGGGAGCTTTCTTT
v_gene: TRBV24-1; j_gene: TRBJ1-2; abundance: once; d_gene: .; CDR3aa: CATSDLSTGQGYTF; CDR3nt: TGTGCCACCAGTGATTTATCTACAGGGCAAGGCTACACCTTC
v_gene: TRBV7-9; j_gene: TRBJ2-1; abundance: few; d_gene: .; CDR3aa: CASSLDLRQFF; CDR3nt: TGTGCCAGCAGCTTAGATCTGCGACAGTTCTTC
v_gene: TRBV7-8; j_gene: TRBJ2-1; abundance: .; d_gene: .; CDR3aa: CASSLTGSSYNEQFF; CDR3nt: TGTGCCAGCAGCTTAACGGGGAGCTCCTACAATGAGCAGTTCTTC
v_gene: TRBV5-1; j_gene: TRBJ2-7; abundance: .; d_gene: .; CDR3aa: CASSSRTDSSYEQYF; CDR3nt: TGCGCCAGCAGCTCACGGACAGACAGCTCCTACGAGCAGTACTTC
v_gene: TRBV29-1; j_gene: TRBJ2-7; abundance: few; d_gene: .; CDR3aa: CSVEGGPRGEQYF; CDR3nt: TGCAGCGTTGAAGGCGGACCCAGGGGCGAGCAGTACTTC
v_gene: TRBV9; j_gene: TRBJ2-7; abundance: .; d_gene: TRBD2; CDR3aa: CASSVGGSGAYEQYF; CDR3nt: TGTGCCAGCAGCGTAGGGGGTAGCGGGGCCTACGAGCAGTACTTC
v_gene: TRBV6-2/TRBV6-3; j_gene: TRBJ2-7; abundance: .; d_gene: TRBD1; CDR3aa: CASSPTGPTYEQYF; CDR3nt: TGTGCCAGCAGCCCGACAGGGCCGACCTACGAGCAGTACTTC
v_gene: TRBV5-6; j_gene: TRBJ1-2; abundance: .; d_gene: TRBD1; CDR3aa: CASSVTQGRDYGYTF; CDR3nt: TGTGCCAGCAGCGTCACACAGGGGAGAGACTATGGCTACACCTTC
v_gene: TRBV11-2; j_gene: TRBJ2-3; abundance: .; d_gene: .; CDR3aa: CASCPWLSTDTQYF; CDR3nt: TGTGCCAGCTGTCCGTGGCTTTCGACAGATACGCAGTATTTT
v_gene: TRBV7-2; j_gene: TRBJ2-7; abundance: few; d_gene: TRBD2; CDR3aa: CASSLQRGYEQYF; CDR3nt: TGTGCCAGCAGTCTACAGCGGGGGTACGAGCAGTACTTC
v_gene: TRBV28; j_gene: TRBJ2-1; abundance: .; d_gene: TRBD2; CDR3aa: CASSLLLAGGNEQFF; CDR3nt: TGTGCCAGCAGTTTATTACTAGCGGGAGGGAATGAGCAGTTCTTC
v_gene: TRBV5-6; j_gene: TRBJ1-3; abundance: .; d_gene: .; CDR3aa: CASSFLSAGNTIYF; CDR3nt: TGTGCCAGCAGCTTTCTATCCGCGGGAAACACCATATATTTT
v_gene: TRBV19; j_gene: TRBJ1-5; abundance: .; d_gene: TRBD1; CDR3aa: CASSITGTGNQPQHF; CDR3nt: TGTGCCAGTAGTATAACCGGGACAGGGAATCAGCCCCAGCATTTT
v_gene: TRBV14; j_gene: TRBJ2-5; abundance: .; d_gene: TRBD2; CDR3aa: CASSQGRAGVIQETQYF; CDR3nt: TGTGCCAGCAGCCAAGGTCGAGCGGGAGTGATTCAAGAGACCCAGTACTTC
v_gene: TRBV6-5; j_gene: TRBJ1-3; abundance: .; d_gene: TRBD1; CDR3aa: CASSPDRDNRNTIYF; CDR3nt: TGTGCCAGCAGTCCCGACAGGGATAATCGGAACACCATATATTTT
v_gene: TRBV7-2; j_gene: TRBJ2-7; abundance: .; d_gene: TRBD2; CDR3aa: CASSLAPSGSVMGYEQYF; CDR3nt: TGTGCCAGCAGCTTAGCTCCTAGCGGGAGTGTGATGGGATACGAGCAGTACTTC